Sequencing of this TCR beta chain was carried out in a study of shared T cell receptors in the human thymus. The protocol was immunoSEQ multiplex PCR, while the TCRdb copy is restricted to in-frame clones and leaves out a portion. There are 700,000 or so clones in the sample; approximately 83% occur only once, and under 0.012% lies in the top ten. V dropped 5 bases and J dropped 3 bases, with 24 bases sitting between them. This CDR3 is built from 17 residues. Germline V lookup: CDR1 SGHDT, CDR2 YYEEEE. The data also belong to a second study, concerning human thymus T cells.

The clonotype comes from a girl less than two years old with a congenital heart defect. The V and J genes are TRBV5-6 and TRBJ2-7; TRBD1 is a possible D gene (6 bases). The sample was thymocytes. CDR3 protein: CASRCNAHRVRGYEQYF. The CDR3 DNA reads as TGTGCCAGCAGATGCAACGCCCACAGGGTAAGAGGCTACGAGCAGTACTTC.